These 9 T cell receptor beta chains originate from one sample sequenced in a study of T cell clonality in common variable immunodeficiency. Antigen specificity for these receptors is unknown. Overall study findings and caveats: In common variable immunodeficiency, TCR beta chains reportedly carried fewer deletions and N-nucleotide insertions.

Libraries were prepared by immunoSEQ multiplex PCR; TCRdb keeps only in-frame clonotypes and omits some of them. The sample includes about 33,000 clones, none of them occurring once. The source material was peripheral blood mononuclear cells. Receptors originate from a human donor with common variable immunodeficiency.

This clone has at least ten counts. Sequencing ends 3 residues short of the CDR3 end; the germline J gene provides the rest. The chain links TRBV6-1 to TRBJ2-1; D might be TRBD1 (5 bases). The CDR3 sequence is 14 residues long. CDR1 is MNHNS and CDR2 is SASEGT in the germline V gene. Deletions cut 2 bases from V and 8 bases from J, with 13 bases between. The CDR3 region is CASSEQGRYYEQFF. CDR3 DNA, as far as it was read: TGTGCCAGCAGTGAACAGGGCCGGTACTATGAG.

This clone was seen repeatedly, ten times or more. The read is 3 residues too short to cover the CDR3 end, so that end is filled in from the germline J gene. J is TRBJ2-3 and V is TRBV6-4, with TRBD1 identical over 7 bases. V lost 2 bases to trimming and J lost 8 bases; unmatched junction nucleotides: 10. Germline V CDR1 and CDR2: MRHNA, SNTAGT. The CDR3 is 15 residues long. The CDR3 DNA, read in part, is TGTGCCAGCAGTGACAGGGGGCCTTACAAGGGTACG. Amino acid sequence: CASSDRGPYKGT. The whole CDR3 region reads CASSDRGPYKGTQYF.

Of note for this clone: The read terminates 3 residues ahead of where the CDR3 ends, so the germline J gene completes it. The chain is built from TRBV18 and TRBJ1-1; 8 bases are shared with TRBD1. After removal of 6 bases from V and 1 base from J, the junction contained 1 base not matched to a gene. In germline, CDR1 is KGHSH, CDR2 LQKENI. The CDR3 length is 13 residues. The sequenced part of the CDR3 DNA is TGTGCCAGCTCGGGACAGGAGAACACTGAA. The encoded protein is CASSGQENTE. The full CDR3 is CASSGQENTEAFF. The full variable domain, completed using reference TRBV18 and TRBJ1-1, is NAGVMQNPRHLVRRRGQEARLRCSPMKGHSHVYWYRQLPEEGLKFMVYLQKENIIDESGMPKERFSAEFPKEGPSILRIQQVVRGDSAAYFCASSGQENTEAFFGQGTRLTVV.

This clone was detected a few times. Partial CDR3 DNA: TGTGCCAGCAGCTTCCAGGATGGC. Protein sequence: CASSFQDG. The whole CDR3 protein is CASSFQDGYTF. V gene TRBV7-9 combines with J gene TRBJ1-2, with D hard to call. The read ends 3 residues shy of where the CDR3 ends; the end is completed using the germline J gene. In germline, CDR1 is SEHNR, CDR2 FQNEAQ (reference sequence). V was pared by 3 bases and J by 6 bases, with 5 bases between. The CDR3 covers 11 residues.

This clone was observed many times. With the read ending 3 residues before the CDR3 end, the germline J gene is used to fill in that end. The genes are TRBV15 and TRBJ1-5; 7 nucleotides line up with TRBD1. Germline V gives CDR1 LNHNV, CDR2 YYDKDF (reference sequence). Germline trimming cut 3 bases from V and 3 bases from J; bases unmatched to any gene: 5. The length of the CDR3 is 15 residues. The sequenced CDR3 bases are TGTGCCACCAGCAGGGTTGGGACAGTCAATCAGCCC. Amino acids: CATSRVGTVNQP. The CDR3, in full, reads CATSRVGTVNQPQHF.

This clone was found a few times. The read gets to within 3 residues of the CDR3 end, and the germline J gene fills in the rest. V gene TRBV18 combines with J gene TRBJ2-5; tentative D call: TRBD1 (6 bases). Germline loops: CDR1 KGHSH, CDR2 LQKENI. The ends were cut back, 5 bases at V and 4 bases at J, with 14 bases in the middle. This CDR3 comprises 14 residues. The CDR3 sequence: CASSEGVRGETQYF. CDR3 DNA (partial): TGTGCCAGCTCAGAGGGGGTTAGAGGAGAGACC.

This clone was seen repeatedly, ten times or more. The sequenced fragment ends 3 residues before the CDR3 boundary, so the rest is inferred from the germline J gene. The V and J genes are TRBV7-3 and TRBJ1-5; tentative D call: TRBD1 (6 bases). The CDR3 loop spans 17 amino acids. Per the germline V gene, CDR1 is SGHTA and CDR2 is FQGTGA. With 5 bases removed from V and 3 bases from J, the gap between germline ends came to 20 bases. The CDR3 bases that were read are TGTGCCAGCAGCCTTATAAGCCCGTCAGGGGTCAATCAGCCC. It encodes CASSLISPSGVNQP. The full CDR3 protein reads CASSLISPSGVNQPQHF.

This clone was seen ten or more times. The covered CDR3 bases are TGCAGTGCTAGTAGCGGCGCCAGTCGACACTCGAACACTGAA. Translated, it gives CSASSGASRHSNTE. The CDR3 as a whole reads CSASSGASRHSNTEAFF. The rearrangement uses TRBV20-1 and TRBJ1-1; D uncertain. The read ends 3 residues early relative to the CDR3; the germline J gene fills the gap. Looked up from germline, CDR1 is DFQATT and CDR2 is SNEGSKA (reference sequence). The CDR3 is 17 amino acids. Trimming cost V 3 bases and J 1 base, with 21 bases left between them.

This clone was detected a few times. The observed sequence ends 3 residues before the CDR3 terminus, with the missing tail filled in from the germline J gene. This chain links TRBV2 with TRBJ1-2; TRBD1 matches 8 bases. This CDR3 is built from 16 residues. Germline V gene sequence: CDR1 SNHLY, CDR2 FYNNEI. J lost 2 bases, V lost 2 bases, and 7 bases had no gene match. Incomplete CDR3 DNA: TGTGCCAGCAGTGAACACAGGGGGGGCTGGAACTATGGC. Translation: CASSEHRGGWNYG. The full CDR3 sequence reads CASSEHRGGWNYGYTF.